Listed below are T cell receptor beta chains from one sample, sequenced in a study of blood T cells in healthy people across ages. MiXCR, run by TCRdb on the 5' RACE reads, gives a single entry per CDR3 protein. The sample carries around 1,000,000 distinct CDR3 sequences, less than 25% recorded once. These data were also filed under a second study, of T cells of mothers and their children.

Material: blood. Receptors were obtained from a girl between 2 and 10 years old in good health. The CDR3 runs from the conserved cysteine through the conserved F or W. D genes are given only for firm matches. The size field is filled for only some rows; it gives once, few, many or a size class.

TRBJ1-2 TRBV4-1 NA NA TGCGCCAGCAGCCAACCTGAGAGAGATGGCTACACCTTC CASSQPERDGYTF
TRBJ1-4 TRBV27 few TRBD1 TGTGCCAGCAGTTCCCACAGGGGGTGGAATAGTGAAAAACTGTTTTTT CASSSHRGWNSEKLFF
TRBJ2-5 TRBV4-1 NA NA TGCGCCAGCAGTCCGACAGCCTACGAGACCCAGTACTTC CASSPTAYETQYF
TRBJ1-2 TRBV4-3 few NA TGCGCCAGCAGCCAAGATCTTAGTTTAGGGTTATATGGCTACACCTTC CASSQDLSLGLYGYTF
TRBJ2-1 TRBV4-3 many NA TGCGCCAGCTCTGCGGACTCCTACAATGAGCAGTTCTTC CASSADSYNEQFF
TRBJ1-2 TRBV12-3/TRBV12-4 NA NA TGTGCCAGCAGTTCCCAACGGGCCGGCTACACCTTC CASSSQRAGYTF
TRBJ2-1 TRBV29-1 NA NA TGCAGCGTTGGGTGGGAGCAGTTCTTC CSVGWEQFF
TRBJ2-7 TRBV20-1 NA TRBD2 TGCAGTGCTAGAGATCTAGCGGGGGATACCTACGAGCAGTACTTC CSARDLAGDTYEQYF
TRBJ2-5 TRBV20-1 NA NA TGCAGTGCTAGAGTGTCCACGGGGGTAGGAGAGACCCAGTACTTC CSARVSTGVGETQYF
TRBJ2-6 TRBV4-1 few TRBD1 TGCGCCAGCAGCCAACGGACAGGGGTATATAGTGGGGCCAACGTCCTGACTTTC CASSQRTGVYSGANVLTF
TRBJ1-6 TRBV27 once NA TGTGCCAGCAGTTTACGGGCAGTACGGTCACCCCTCCACTTT CASSLRAVRSPLHF
TRBJ1-5 TRBV29-1 NA NA TGCAGCGCCCAGGAGGGTATCCAGCCCCAGCATTTT CSAQEGIQPQHF
TRBJ1-2 TRBV20-1 NA TRBD1 TGCAGTGCCACCCACGGGACAGGGGGGTTCTATGGCTACACCTTC CSATHGTGGFYGYTF
TRBJ1-5 TRBV28 few NA TGTGCCAGCAGTATTAGGGGGGTCAATCAGCCCCAGCATTTT CASSIRGVNQPQHF
TRBJ1-4 TRBV19 NA NA TGCGCCAGTAGTTGGCGCAGGGTGACAACTAATGAAAAACTGTTTTTT CASSWRRVTTNEKLFF
TRBJ2-3 TRBV15 few NA TGTGCCACCAGAGGGATCACAGATACGCAGTATTTT CATRGITDTQYF
TRBJ2-6 TRBV7-3 NA NA TGTGCCAGCAGCCTCGGGCTTCTACTCTCTGGGGCCAACGTCCTGACTTTC CASSLGLLLSGANVLTF
TRBJ1-2 TRBV27 NA TRBD1 TGTGCCAGCAGTTTCGTCAACAGGGGGCTCTCAACCTATGGCTACACCTTC CASSFVNRGLSTYGYTF
TRBJ1-3 TRBV20-1 NA NA TGCAGTAAACTGGACGTCTCTGGAAACACCATATATTTT CSKLDVSGNTIYF
TRBJ2-5 TRBV7-2 NA NA TGTGCCAGCAGCTCTTACTATGAAGAGACCCAGTACTTC CASSSYYEETQYF
TRBJ2-7 TRBV11-1 NA NA TGTGCCAGCGCGATTAACTACGAGCAGTACTTC CASAINYEQYF
TRBJ2-3 TRBV9 NA NA TGTGCCAGCAGCGCTCTCGTACCTGATACGCAGTATTTT CASSALVPDTQYF
TRBJ1-2 TRBV29-1 NA TRBD1 TGCAGCGTCCAGGGGGGTTGGGGGGACGATGGCTACACCTTC CSVQGGWGDDGYTF
TRBJ2-5 TRBV29-1 few NA TGCAGCGTTGCCCAAAAAGAGACCCAGTACTTC CSVAQKETQYF
TRBJ1-5 TRBV20-1 NA NA TGCAGTGCCAGGACAGCTTATAGCAATCAGCCCCAGCATTTT CSARTAYSNQPQHF
TRBJ2-1 TRBV10-3 few TRBD2 TGTGCCACATCCATATCCGGGACTAGCGGGAGCACTGAGCAGTTCTTC CATSISGTSGSTEQFF
TRBJ1-3 TRBV6-1 few TRBD1 TGTGCCAGCATAAACAGGGGGCCGATCTCTGGAAACACCATATATTTT CASINRGPISGNTIYF
TRBJ2-7 TRBV20-1 NA TRBD2 TGCAGTGCTAGAGGGAGTAGCGGGAGCTCCTACGAGCAGTACTTC CSARGSSGSSYEQYF
TRBJ1-3 TRBV14 NA NA TGTGCCAGCAGGCGTGCCCAGGGATTCAGAAACACCATATATTTT CASRRAQGFRNTIYF
TRBJ2-1 TRBV20-1 NA TRBD1 TGCAATGCTAGAGATTGGGGCAGGGGGCTTATAAATGAGCAGTTCTTC CNARDWGRGLINEQFF